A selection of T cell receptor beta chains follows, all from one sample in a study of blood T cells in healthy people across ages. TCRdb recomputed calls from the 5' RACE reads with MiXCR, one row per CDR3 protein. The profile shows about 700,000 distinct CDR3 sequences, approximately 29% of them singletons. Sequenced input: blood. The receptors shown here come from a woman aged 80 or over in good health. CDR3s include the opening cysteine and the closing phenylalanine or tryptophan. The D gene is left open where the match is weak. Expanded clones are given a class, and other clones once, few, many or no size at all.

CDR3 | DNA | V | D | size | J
CASSQITGATNEKLFF | TGTGCCAGCAGCCAAATAACAGGAGCAACTAATGAAAAACTGTTTTTT | TRBV3-1 | - | many | TRBJ1-4
CASSLMRTGQFF | TGTGCCAGCAGCTTAATGAGGACGGGCCAGTTCTTC | TRBV7-3 | - | - | TRBJ2-1
CSAHTGTGARDTQYF | TGCAGTGCTCATACCGGGACAGGGGCCAGGGATACGCAGTATTTT | TRBV20-1 | TRBD1 | many | TRBJ2-3
CASSLDPGQGARGYTF | TGTGCCAGCAGCTTGGACCCGGGACAGGGGGCTCGGGGCTACACCTTC | TRBV7-2 | TRBD1 | many | TRBJ1-2
CSARGGWTSGKTQYF | TGCAGTGCTAGAGGCGGATGGACTAGCGGGAAGACCCAGTACTTC | TRBV20-1 | TRBD2 | few | TRBJ2-5
CSVRPDYNEQYF | TGCAGCGTAAGACCAGACTACAATGAGCAGTACTTC | TRBV29-1 | - | - | TRBJ2-7
CASSPRPSTNTGGEQYF | TGCGCCAGCAGCCCGCGTCCGTCCACTAACACTGGGGGCGAGCAGTACTTC | TRBV5-1 | - | many | TRBJ2-7
CASSTDRGSYNEQFF | TGTGCCAGCAGCACGGACAGGGGCTCCTACAATGAGCAGTTCTTC | TRBV11-2 | TRBD1 | many | TRBJ2-1
CAISAREGYEQYF | TGTGCCATCAGTGCCAGGGAAGGCTACGAGCAGTACTTC | TRBV10-3 | - | many | TRBJ2-7
CASSLALAEDTQYF | TGTGCCAGCAGCTTAGCCCTAGCAGAGGATACGCAGTATTTT | TRBV7-9 | - | - | TRBJ2-3
CASSQEEPPEGETQYF | TGTGCCAGCAGCCAAGAAGAACCTCCCGAGGGGGAGACCCAGTACTTC | TRBV4-2 | - | many | TRBJ2-5
CASSLARTYEQYF | TGCGCCAGCAGCTTGGCGCGCACCTACGAGCAGTACTTC | TRBV7-2 | - | many | TRBJ2-7
CASSYQTSTIDRPNQPQHF | TGTGCCAGCAGTTACCAGACTTCTACTATCGACAGGCCTAATCAGCCCCAGCATTTT | TRBV6-2/TRBV6-3 | - | many | TRBJ1-5
CASSPVNRGVDEQFF | TGTGCCAGCAGCCCGGTAAACAGGGGTGTAGATGAGCAGTTCTTC | TRBV3-1 | TRBD1 | - | TRBJ2-1
CASSTGTEDQHF | TGTGCCAGCAGCACGGGGACAGAGGACCAGCATTTT | TRBV5-5 | TRBD1 | many | TRBJ1-5
CAWTSEGLPNQPQHF | TGTGCCTGGACTTCGGAAGGGCTTCCCAATCAGCCCCAGCATTTT | TRBV30 | - | many | TRBJ1-5
CASSLVDRGYEQFF | TGTGCCAGCAGCTTGGTGGACAGGGGTTATGAGCAGTTCTTC | TRBV5-5 | TRBD1 | - | TRBJ2-1
CATSDVNTEAFF | TGTGCCACCAGTGACGTGAACACTGAAGCTTTCTTT | TRBV24-1 | - | few | TRBJ1-1
CASSQQPFYEQYF | TGTGCCAGCAGCCAACAACCCTTCTACGAGCAGTACTTC | TRBV14 | - | many | TRBJ2-7
CSVEGAPEQFF | TGCAGCGTTGAAGGAGCCCCCGAGCAGTTCTTC | TRBV29-1 | - | many | TRBJ2-1
CAISWDSSYGYTF | TGTGCCATCAGTTGGGACAGCTCCTATGGCTACACCTTC | TRBV10-3 | TRBD1 | many | TRBJ1-2
CSAHHGGWSTNEKLFF | TGCAGTGCTCACCACGGGGGGTGGTCAACTAATGAAAAACTGTTTTTT | TRBV20-1 | - | few | TRBJ1-4